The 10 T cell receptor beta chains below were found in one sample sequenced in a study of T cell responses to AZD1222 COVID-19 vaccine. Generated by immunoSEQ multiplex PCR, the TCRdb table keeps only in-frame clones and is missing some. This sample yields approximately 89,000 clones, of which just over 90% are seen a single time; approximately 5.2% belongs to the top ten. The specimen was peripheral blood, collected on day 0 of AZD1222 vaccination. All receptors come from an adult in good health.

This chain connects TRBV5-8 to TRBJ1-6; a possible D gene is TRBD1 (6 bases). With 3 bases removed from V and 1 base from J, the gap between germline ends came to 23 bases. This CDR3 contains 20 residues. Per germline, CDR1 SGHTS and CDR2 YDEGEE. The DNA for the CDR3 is TGTGCCAGCAGCTGGATAGGACAGCTTTCGGATCGTTCCTATAATTCACCCCTCCACTTT. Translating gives CASSWIGQLSDRSYNSPLHF.

The CDR3 DNA sequence: TGTGCCAGCAGCGTACGAAGCGGGAATGCAGATACGCAGTATTTT. This translates into CASSVRSGNADTQYF. The chain uses TRBV9 and TRBJ2-3; TRBD2 aligns across 7 bases. Germline V lookup: CDR1 SGDLS, CDR2 YYNGEE. V was clipped by 1 base and J by 4 bases; unmatched bases: 6. This CDR3 region has 15 residues.

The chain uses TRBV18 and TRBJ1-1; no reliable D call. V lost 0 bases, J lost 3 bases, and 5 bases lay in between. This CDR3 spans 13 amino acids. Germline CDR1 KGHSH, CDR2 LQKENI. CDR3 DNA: TGTGCCAGCTCACCACCGGAGGACACTGAAGCTTTCTTT. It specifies CASSPPEDTEAFF.

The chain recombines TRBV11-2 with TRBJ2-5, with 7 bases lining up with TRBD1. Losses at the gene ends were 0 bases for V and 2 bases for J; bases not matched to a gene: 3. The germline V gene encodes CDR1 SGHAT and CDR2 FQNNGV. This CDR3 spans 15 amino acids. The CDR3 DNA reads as TGTGCCAGCAGCTTAGATACAGGGGCACAAGAGACCCAGTACTTC. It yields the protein CASSLDTGAQETQYF.

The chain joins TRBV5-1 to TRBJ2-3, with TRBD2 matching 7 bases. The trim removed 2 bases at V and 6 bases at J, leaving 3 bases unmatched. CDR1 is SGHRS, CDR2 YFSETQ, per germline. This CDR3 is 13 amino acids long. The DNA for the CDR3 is TGCGCCAGCAGCTTCGGGGGAGGGGATACGCAGTATTTT. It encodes CASSFGGGDTQYF.

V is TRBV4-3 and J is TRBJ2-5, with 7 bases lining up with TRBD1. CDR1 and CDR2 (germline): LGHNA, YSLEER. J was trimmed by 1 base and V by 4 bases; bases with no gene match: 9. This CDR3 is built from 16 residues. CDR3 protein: CASSRSYRDSQETQYF. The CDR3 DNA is TGCGCCAGCAGCCGATCGTACCGGGACAGCCAAGAGACCCAGTACTTC.

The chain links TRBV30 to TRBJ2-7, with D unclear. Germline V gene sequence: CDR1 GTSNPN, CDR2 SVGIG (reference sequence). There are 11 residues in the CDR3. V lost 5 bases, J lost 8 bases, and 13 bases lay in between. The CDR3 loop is CAWGSRAQQYF. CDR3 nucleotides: TGTGCCTGGGGAAGTCGGGCACAGCAGTACTTC.

This CDR3 is CASSSRRYNEQFF. DNA of the CDR3: TGTGCCAGCAGTTCCCGACGGTACAATGAGCAGTTCTTC. The chain carries TRBV12-3 or TRBV12-4 and TRBJ2-1; D unresolved. The CDR3 runs to 13 residues. V dropped 4 bases and J dropped 4 bases, with 8 bases sitting between them.

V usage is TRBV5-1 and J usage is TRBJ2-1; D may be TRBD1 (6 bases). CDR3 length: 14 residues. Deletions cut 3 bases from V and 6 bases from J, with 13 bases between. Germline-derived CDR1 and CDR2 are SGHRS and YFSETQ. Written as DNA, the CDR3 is TGCGCCAGCAGCTCGACAGGACCGTGCAATGAGCAGTTCTTC. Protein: CASSSTGPCNEQFF. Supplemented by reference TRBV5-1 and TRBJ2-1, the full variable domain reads KAGVTQTPRYLIKTRGQQVTLSCSPISGHRSVSWYQQTPGQGLQFLFEYFSETQRNKGNFPGRFSGRQFSNSRSEMNVSTLELGDSALYLCASSSTGPCNEQFFGPGTRLTVL.

This chain's CDR3 is CASSWTGTGGTEKLFF. CDR3 in DNA: TGTGCCAGCAGTTGGACAGGGACAGGAGGGACTGAAAAACTGTTTTTT. This rearrangement joins TRBV27 to TRBJ1-4; TRBD1 agrees at 8 bases. The trim removed 4 bases at V and 7 bases at J, leaving 11 bases unmatched. The CDR3 sequence is 16 residues long. The V gene's germline CDR1 is MNHEY and CDR2 SMNVEV (reference sequence). Full variable domain (rest looked up from reference TRBV27 and TRBJ1-4): EAQVTQNPRYLITVTGKKLTVTCSQNMNHEYMSWYRQDPGLGLRQIYYSMNVEVTDKGDVPEGYKVSRKEKRNFPLILESPSPNQTSLYFCASSWTGTGGTEKLFFGSGTQLSVL.